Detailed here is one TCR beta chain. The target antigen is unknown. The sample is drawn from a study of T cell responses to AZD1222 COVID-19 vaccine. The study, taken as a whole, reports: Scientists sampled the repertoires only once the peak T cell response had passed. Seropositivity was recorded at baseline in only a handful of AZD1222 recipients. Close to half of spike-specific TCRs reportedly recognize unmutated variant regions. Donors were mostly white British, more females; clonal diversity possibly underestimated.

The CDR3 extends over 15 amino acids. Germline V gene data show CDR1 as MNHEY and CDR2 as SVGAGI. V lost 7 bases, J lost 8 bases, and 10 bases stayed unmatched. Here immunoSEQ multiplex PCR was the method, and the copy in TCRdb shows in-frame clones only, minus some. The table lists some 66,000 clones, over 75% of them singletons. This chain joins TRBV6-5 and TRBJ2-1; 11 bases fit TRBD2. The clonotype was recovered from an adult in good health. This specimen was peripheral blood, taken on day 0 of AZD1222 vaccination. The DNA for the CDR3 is TGTGCCAGCACTTTACTAGCGGGAGTTCTGGATGAGCAGTTCTTC. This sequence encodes CASTLLAGVLDEQFF.